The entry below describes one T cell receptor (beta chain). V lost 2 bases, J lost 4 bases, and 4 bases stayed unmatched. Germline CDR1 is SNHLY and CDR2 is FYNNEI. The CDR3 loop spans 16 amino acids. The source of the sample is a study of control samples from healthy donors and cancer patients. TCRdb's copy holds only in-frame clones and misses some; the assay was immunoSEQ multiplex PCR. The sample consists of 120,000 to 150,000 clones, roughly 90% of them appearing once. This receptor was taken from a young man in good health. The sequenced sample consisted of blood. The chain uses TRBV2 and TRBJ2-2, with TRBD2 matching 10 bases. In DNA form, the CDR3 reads TGTGCCAGCAGTGAAACTATAGCGGGAGGCACCGGGGAGCTGTTTTTT. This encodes CASSETIAGGTGELFF.